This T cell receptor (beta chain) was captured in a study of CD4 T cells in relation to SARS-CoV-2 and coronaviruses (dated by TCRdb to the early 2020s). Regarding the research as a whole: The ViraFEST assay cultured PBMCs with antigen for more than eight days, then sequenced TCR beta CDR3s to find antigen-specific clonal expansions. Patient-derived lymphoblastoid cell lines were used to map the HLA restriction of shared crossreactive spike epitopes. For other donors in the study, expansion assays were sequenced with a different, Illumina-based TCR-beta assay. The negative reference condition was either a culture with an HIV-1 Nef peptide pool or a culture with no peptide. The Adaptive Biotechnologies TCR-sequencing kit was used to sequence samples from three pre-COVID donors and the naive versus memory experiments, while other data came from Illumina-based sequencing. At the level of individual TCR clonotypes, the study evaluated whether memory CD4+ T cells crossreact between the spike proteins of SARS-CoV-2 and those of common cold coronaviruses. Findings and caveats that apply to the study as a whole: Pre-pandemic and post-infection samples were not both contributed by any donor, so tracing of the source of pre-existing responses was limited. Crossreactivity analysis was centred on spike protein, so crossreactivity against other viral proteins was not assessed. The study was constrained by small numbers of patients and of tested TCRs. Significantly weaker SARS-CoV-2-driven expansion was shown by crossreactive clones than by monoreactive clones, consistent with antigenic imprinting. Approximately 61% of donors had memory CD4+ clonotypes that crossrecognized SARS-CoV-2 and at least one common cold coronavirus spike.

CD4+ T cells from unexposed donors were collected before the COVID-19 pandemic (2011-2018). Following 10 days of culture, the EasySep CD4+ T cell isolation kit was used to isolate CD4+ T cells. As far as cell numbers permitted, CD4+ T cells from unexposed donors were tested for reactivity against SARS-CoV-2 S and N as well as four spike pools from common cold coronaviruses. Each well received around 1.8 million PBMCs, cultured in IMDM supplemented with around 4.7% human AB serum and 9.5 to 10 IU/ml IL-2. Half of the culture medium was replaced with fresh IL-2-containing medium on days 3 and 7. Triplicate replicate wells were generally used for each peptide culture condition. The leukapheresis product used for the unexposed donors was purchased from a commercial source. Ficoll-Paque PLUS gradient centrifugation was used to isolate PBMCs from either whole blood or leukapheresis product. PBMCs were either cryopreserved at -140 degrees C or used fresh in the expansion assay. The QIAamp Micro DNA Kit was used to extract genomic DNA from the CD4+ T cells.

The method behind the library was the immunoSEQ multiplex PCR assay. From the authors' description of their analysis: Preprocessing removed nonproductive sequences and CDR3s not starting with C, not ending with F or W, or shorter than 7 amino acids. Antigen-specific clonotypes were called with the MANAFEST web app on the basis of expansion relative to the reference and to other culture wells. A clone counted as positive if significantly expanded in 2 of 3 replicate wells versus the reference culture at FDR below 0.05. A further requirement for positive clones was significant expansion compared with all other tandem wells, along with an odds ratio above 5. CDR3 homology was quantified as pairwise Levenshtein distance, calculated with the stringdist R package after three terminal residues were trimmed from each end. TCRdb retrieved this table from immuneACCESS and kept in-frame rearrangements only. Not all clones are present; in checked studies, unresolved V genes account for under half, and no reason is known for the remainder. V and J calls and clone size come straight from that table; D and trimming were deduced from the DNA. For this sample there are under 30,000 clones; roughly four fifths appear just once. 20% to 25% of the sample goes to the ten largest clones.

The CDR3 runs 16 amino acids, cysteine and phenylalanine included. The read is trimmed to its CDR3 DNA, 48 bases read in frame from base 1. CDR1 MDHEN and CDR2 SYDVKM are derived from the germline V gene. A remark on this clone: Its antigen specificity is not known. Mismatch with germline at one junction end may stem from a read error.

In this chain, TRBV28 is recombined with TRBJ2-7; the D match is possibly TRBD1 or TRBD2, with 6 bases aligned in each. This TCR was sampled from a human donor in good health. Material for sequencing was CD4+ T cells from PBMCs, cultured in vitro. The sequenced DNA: TGTGCCAGCAGTTTAGGGCTGCGGGACACCCCCCTACGAGTCGACTTC. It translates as CASSLGLRDTPLRVDF.